Given below is one T cell receptor beta chain in context. The antigen remains unidentified. At one boundary the junction diverges from the germline segment, which might be a read error. This sample was taken from a study of tumor and adjacent non-tumor tissue in lung cancer. Study details: Samples averaged about 4.3 million productive TCRbeta reads each.

No cell sorting was done before RNA was extracted from the tissue. This non-tumor lung sample came from over 3 cm beyond the tumor edge. Donors were chemotherapy-naive, newly diagnosed lung cancer surgical patients in China, August–late 2014. The CDR3 contains 14 residues. Germline lookup yields CDR1 MNHEY and CDR2 SVGAGI. TCRbeta libraries were built with three rounds of nested PCR, modified from ARM-PCR. Each CDR3 protein gets one entry after TCRdb re-called the multiplex PCR reads with MiXCR. There are over 80,000 distinct CDR3 sequences in the sample; 65% to 80% occur only once, and 20% to 25% lies in the top ten. General study points: Tumor TCR diversity, when higher, was linked to shorter survival.

This TCR derives from a woman aged 45-65 years with non-small cell lung cancer. J is TRBJ1-2 and V is TRBV6-5, with D unclear. Source material: distant non-tumor lung tissue. The CDR3 nucleotides read TGTGCCAGCAGTCAACGTGGATCAAACTATGGCTACACATTC. Residues: CASSQRGSNYGYTF.